Reported below is one T cell receptor beta chain. Its target is unknown. CDR1 and CDR2 from the germline V gene are LNHNV and YYDKDF (reference sequence). This CDR3 region has 15 residues. The V gene lost 8 bases and the J gene lost 2 bases, with 16 bases spanning the gap. Naive CD8 cells, CD45RO-negative and positively selected for CCR7, excluded terminally differentiated effector memory CD45RA+ cells. In the original workflow: Junction-only sequences without quality scores came from ImmunoSEQ, so filtering differed. Sequencing was performed with immunoSEQ multiplex PCR; in TCRdb, only in-frame clones are kept and a portion is missing. The V and J calls and clone size were taken over from that table, and D and trimming were inferred from the DNA. The sample has roughly 2.1 million clones, under 95% seen once. The data originate from a study of shared clonotypes between healthy human individuals. Overall study results and limits: Specimens sampled were limited to blood, with tissue repertoires likely differing.

The TCR sequence derives from a man between 18 and 35 years old in good health. Some clones in this sample may be carry-over from other donors' samples. The source material was naive CD8+ T cells from PBMCs. The rearrangement uses TRBV15 and TRBJ2-1; D tentatively fits TRBD1 or TRBD2 (6 bases each). CDR3 bases: TGTGCCACCGGTTTAGGGGGGAGCCCCTACAATGAGCAGTTCTTC. Translation gives CATGLGGSPYNEQFF.